This TCR beta chain was recorded in a study of blood T cell repertoires in COVID-19. Germline V gene sequence: CDR1 SNHLY, CDR2 FYNNEI. Trimming cost V 5 bases and J 5 bases, with 6 bases left between them. This CDR3 has 11 residues. This clone was seen just once. Methods used by the authors: Amplified reference gene primers provided the basis for estimating nucleated cell counts. Data came from immunoSEQ multiplex PCR; TCRdb stores just in-frame clones and leaves some out. The V and J calls and the clone size are those of that table, but D and trimming were determined from the DNA. This table has around 380,000 clones, approximately 80% appearing once.

This receptor was identified in a human donor with acute or convalescent COVID-19. The donor label of this sample is uncertain. The sample was peripheral blood. The chain couples TRBV2 to TRBJ1-1, with D perhaps TRBD1 (5 bases). The CDR3 loop reads CASSKGTEAFF. CDR3 coding DNA: TGTGCCAGCAGTAAGGGGACTGAAGCTTTCTTT.